This TCR beta chain was recorded in a study of T-cell reconstitution after alpha-beta-depleted transplantation in children. Study outcomes and limitations: Several hundred expanded graft clones reportedly gave rise to the alpha-beta T cells present about two months after transplant. Several patients had high TCRbeta diversity at day 60; it came from surviving recipient T cells and thymic progenitors. At the one-year point after transplant, T-cell counts and TCRbeta diversity were found to come mostly from T cells that had been newly produced.

Preparation of the TCRbeta library used unique molecular identifiers. TCRdb passed the PCR reads through MiXCR, listing each CDR3 protein once. The profile shows 700,000 to 950,000 distinct CDR3 sequences, about 16% of them singletons. This clonotype was seen a few times. The antigen remains undetermined. This CDR3 contains 12 residues. The germline gives CDR1 DFQATT, CDR2 SNEGSKA (reference sequence). Trimming took 6 bases from V and 5 from J; bases not matched to a gene: 5. The clonotype comes from a male patient younger than 18 who had a stem cell transplant for acute lymphoblastic leukemia, so the T cells may come from the graft donor. The sequenced sample was PBMCs, mostly from graft donor cells, obtained 360 days after TCRalphabeta/CD19-depleted stem cell transplant. The gene calls are TRBV20-1 and TRBJ2-5, with 8 bases identical to TRBD2. The CDR3 protein is CSARLASETQYF. DNA for the CDR3: TGCAGTGCCCGACTAGCGTCCGAGACCCAGTACTTC.